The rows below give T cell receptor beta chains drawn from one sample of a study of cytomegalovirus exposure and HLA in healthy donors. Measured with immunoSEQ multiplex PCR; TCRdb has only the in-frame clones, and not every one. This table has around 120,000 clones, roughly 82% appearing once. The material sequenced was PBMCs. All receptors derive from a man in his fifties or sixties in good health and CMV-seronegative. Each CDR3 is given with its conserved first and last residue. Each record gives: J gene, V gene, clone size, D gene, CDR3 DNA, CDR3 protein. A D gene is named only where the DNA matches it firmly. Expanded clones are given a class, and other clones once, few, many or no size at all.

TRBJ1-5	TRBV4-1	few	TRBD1	TGCGCCAGCAGCCAAGACTGGACAGGGCATCAGCCCCAGCATTTT	CASSQDWTGHQPQHF
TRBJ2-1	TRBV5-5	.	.	TGTGCCAGCAGCTTTATGTTATACAATGAGCAGTTCTTC	CASSFMLYNEQFF
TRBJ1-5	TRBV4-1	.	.	TGCGCCAGCAGCCAAGATTTCCAGGGCCGCCCCCAGCATTTT	CASSQDFQGRPQHF
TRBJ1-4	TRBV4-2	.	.	TGTGCCAGCAGCTTGCTGGGGGGCGCGGGGGGAGAAAAACTGTTTTTT	CASSLLGGAGGEKLFF
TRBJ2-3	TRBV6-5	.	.	TGTGCCAGCAGTTACACGGGGGGCTCTCTGGATACGCAGTATTTT	CASSYTGGSLDTQYF
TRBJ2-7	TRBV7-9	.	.	TGTGCCAGCAGCTTAGAGAGGGTCTACGAGCAGTACTTC	CASSLERVYEQYF
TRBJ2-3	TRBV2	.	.	TGTGCCAGCAGTGAGGAAGGTGGGGGGGCCACAGATACGCAGTATTTT	CASSEEGGGATDTQYF
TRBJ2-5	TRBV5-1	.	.	TGCGCCAGCAGCCCTTTTGGGGGGGCCGAGACCCAGTACTTC	CASSPFGGAETQYF
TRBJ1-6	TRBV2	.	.	TGTGCCAGCAGACTCCGCGGAGCGAATTCACCCCTCCACTTT	CASRLRGANSPLHF
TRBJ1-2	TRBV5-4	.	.	TGTGCCAGCAGCTTGGATATGACAGCGAACTATGGCTACACCTTC	CASSLDMTANYGYTF
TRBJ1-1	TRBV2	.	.	TGTGCCAGCAGTGACTGGAACACTGAAGCTTTCTTT	CASSDWNTEAFF
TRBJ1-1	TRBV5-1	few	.	TGCGCCAGCAGCTTGGATCCAGACTCTGTGGAAGCTTTCTTT	CASSLDPDSVEAFF
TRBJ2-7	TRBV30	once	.	TGTGCCTGGGGTCGCGGGTCCTTCGAGCAGTACTTC	CAWGRGSFEQYF